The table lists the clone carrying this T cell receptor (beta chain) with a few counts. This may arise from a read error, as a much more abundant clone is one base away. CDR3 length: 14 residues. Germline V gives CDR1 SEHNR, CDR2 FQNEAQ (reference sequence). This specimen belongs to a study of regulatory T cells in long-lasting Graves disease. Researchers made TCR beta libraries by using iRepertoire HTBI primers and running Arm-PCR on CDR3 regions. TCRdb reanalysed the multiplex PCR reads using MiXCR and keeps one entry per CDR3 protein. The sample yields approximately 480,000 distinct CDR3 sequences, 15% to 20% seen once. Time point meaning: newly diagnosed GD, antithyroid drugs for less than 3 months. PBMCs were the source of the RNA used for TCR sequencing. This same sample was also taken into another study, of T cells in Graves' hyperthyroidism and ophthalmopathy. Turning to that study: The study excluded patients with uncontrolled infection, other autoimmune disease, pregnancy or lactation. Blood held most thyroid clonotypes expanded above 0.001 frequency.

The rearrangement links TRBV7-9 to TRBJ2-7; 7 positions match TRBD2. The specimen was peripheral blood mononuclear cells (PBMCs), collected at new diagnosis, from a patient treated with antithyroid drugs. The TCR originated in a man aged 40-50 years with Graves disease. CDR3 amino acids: CANSFSGLTYEQYF. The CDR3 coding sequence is TGTGCCAACAGCTTTAGCGGGCTAACCTACGAGCAGTACTTC.